This is a list of T cell receptor beta chains from one sample in a study of Ad26.COV2.S vaccination and SARS-CoV-2 variants. The method was immunoSEQ multiplex PCR; TCRdb's version includes in-frame clones alone and lacks a portion of them. The repertoire consists of 300,000 to 400,000 clones, with 92% occurring once and the leading ten covering 3.5% to 4.5%. The sample consisted of peripheral blood, taken after recovery from COVID-19. The receptor set was obtained from a human donor who had recovered from COVID-19. Both conserved end residues are part of each CDR3. A D gene is named only where the DNA matches it firmly. The size entry is marked missing in some rows and otherwise reads once, few, many or a size class.

V,size,J,D,CDR3,DNA
TRBV11-2,-,TRBJ2-7,-,CASRPAFPYEQYF,TGTGCCAGCCGCCCAGCGTTCCCCTACGAGCAGTACTTC
TRBV11-2,-,TRBJ2-7,-,CASSLHVSSSYEQYF,TGTGCCAGCAGCTTACATGTCTCTAGCTCCTACGAGCAGTACTTC
TRBV2,-,TRBJ2-3,-,CASSVSRQDTDTQYF,TGTGCCAGCAGTGTTTCTCGACAGGACACAGATACGCAGTATTTT
TRBV27,-,TRBJ1-4,-,CASSLITNEKLFF,TGTGCCAGCAGCCTCATAACTAATGAAAAACTGTTTTTT
TRBV5-1,-,TRBJ2-5,-,CASSLNNQETQYF,TGCGCCAGCAGCTTAAACAACCAAGAGACCCAGTACTTC
TRBV2,-,TRBJ2-7,-,CASMARDFYEQYF,TGTGCCAGCATGGCCAGGGACTTTTACGAGCAGTACTTC
TRBV5-1,-,TRBJ2-1,-,CASSLQGGASYNEQFF,TGCGCCAGCAGCTTACAAGGCGGGGCTTCCTACAATGAGCAGTTCTTC
TRBV3-1/TRBV3-2,-,TRBJ1-6,-,CASSHYLGGGNSPLHF,TGTGCCAGCAGCCATTATCTAGGTGGGGGGAATTCACCCCTCCACTTT
TRBV9,-,TRBJ2-7,-,CASSPQVSYEQYF,TGTGCCAGCAGCCCACAGGTCTCCTACGAGCAGTACTTC
TRBV6-2/TRBV6-3,-,TRBJ2-3,TRBD1,CASSSVPGGFADTQYF,TGTGCCAGCAGTTCGGTACCAGGGGGATTCGCAGATACGCAGTATTTT
TRBV6-1,-,TRBJ1-1,TRBD1,CASSESQGVRAFF,TGTGCCAGCAGTGAATCCCAGGGGGTAAGGGCTTTCTTT
TRBV6-1,-,TRBJ2-1,-,CASSEEESARLYNEQFF,TGTGCCAGCAGTGAAGAAGAGTCTGCTCGGCTATACAATGAGCAGTTCTTC
TRBV6-5,-,TRBJ2-5,-,CASSYSTGSQETQYF,TGTGCCAGCAGTTACTCCACCGGGTCCCAAGAGACCCAGTACTTC
TRBV7-8,-,TRBJ1-6,-,CASSPGTLGSPLHF,TGTGCCAGCAGCCCCGGGACTCTGGGATCACCCCTCCACTTT
TRBV29-1,-,TRBJ1-2,TRBD1,CSVERTGLNYGYTF,TGCAGCGTTGAGCGGACAGGACTCAACTATGGCTACACCTTC
TRBV27,-,TRBJ2-5,TRBD2,CASRNAGGQETQYF,TGTGCCAGCAGGAACGCGGGGGGGCAAGAGACCCAGTACTTC
TRBV15,-,TRBJ1-2,-,CATSRDRTVKANYGYTF,TGTGCCACCAGCAGAGATCGTACAGTTAAAGCTAACTATGGCTACACCTTC
TRBV5-1,-,TRBJ2-3,-,CASSNGGTDTQYF,TGCGCCAGCAGCAACGGGGGAACAGATACGCAGTATTTT
TRBV4-1,-,TRBJ2-5,TRBD2,CASSQGLAGGWKETQYF,TGCGCCAGCAGCCAAGGGTTAGCGGGGGGATGGAAAGAGACCCAGTACTTC
TRBV18,-,TRBJ2-4,-,CASRGGEQNIQYF,TGTGCCAGCCGAGGGGGTGAACAGAACATTCAGTACTTC
TRBV4-3,-,TRBJ1-5,-,CASSLPSGRVSNQPQHF,TGCGCCAGCAGCCTCCCCTCGGGCAGGGTGAGCAATCAGCCCCAGCATTTT
TRBV27,-,TRBJ1-4,TRBD1,CASRGAQGATGEKLFF,TGTGCCAGCAGAGGGGCGCAGGGGGCGACGGGGGAAAAACTGTTTTTT
TRBV2,-,TRBJ1-3,TRBD1,CASRQGTSGNTIYF,TGTGCCAGCAGACAGGGGACTTCTGGAAACACCATATATTTT
TRBV11-2,-,TRBJ1-5,-,CASSSPLTGNQPQHF,TGTGCCAGCAGCTCGCCCCTGACAGGCAATCAGCCCCAGCATTTT
TRBV10-3,-,TRBJ2-3,-,CAISTFGTSRDTDTQYF,TGTGCCATCAGTACTTTTGGAACCTCTAGGGACACAGATACGCAGTATTTT
TRBV5-4,-,TRBJ1-4,-,CASSQQGSTNEKLFF,TGTGCCAGCAGCCAACAGGGCTCAACTAATGAAAAACTGTTTTTT
TRBV3-1/TRBV3-2,-,TRBJ1-1,-,CASSHHKTGWSEAFF,TGTGCCAGCAGCCACCACAAGACGGGGTGGTCTGAAGCTTTCTTT
TRBV5-6,once,TRBJ1-1,-,CASSLEPGWTEAFF,TGTGCCAGCAGCTTGGAACCGGGGTGGACTGAAGCTTTCTTT
TRBV6-5,-,TRBJ1-1,-,CASSYSGMENTEAFF,TGTGCCAGCAGTTACTCGGGTATGGAAAACACTGAAGCTTTCTTT
TRBV14,-,TRBJ1-2,TRBD1,CASSQDRAQLNTPYGYTF,TGTGCCAGCAGCCAGGACAGGGCGCAACTAAACACCCCCTATGGCTACACCTTC
TRBV5-6,-,TRBJ1-2,TRBD1,CASSFREEGTGGGYTF,TGTGCCAGCAGCTTCCGGGAGGAGGGGACAGGGGGTGGCTACACCTTC